The 5 T cell receptor beta chains presented below share a single source sample, sequenced in a study of post-analysis software for immune sequencing data. These TCRs are of unknown antigen specificity. The study, taken as a whole, reports: Among 4 or 5 TRBV segments more frequent in patients than controls were TRBV5-6, TRBV5-1 and TRBV20-1.

Unique molecular identifiers were built into the TCR beta cDNA libraries. TCRdb passed the PCR reads through MiXCR, listing each CDR3 protein once. The sample lists hundreds of thousands of distinct CDR3 sequences; approximately 59% were seen once. Material: blood. The origin of the receptors is a girl between 2 and 10 years old with multiple sclerosis.

This clonotype showed up just a few times. The rearrangement joins TRBV20-1 to TRBJ2-1; tentatively, D is TRBD2 (5 bases). Germline V gives CDR1 DFQATT, CDR2 SNEGSKA (reference sequence). The CDR3 runs to 12 residues. V lost 5 bases, J lost 10 bases, and 15 bases lay in between. The CDR3 here is CSARAAKPEQFF. The CDR3 nucleotides read TGCAGTGCTCGAGCGGCGAAACCCGAGCAGTTCTTC.

The genes are TRBV11-3 and TRBJ2-1; D may be TRBD1 (6 bases). The CDR3 is made up of 15 amino acids. Trimming took off 4 bases at V and 6 bases at J, with 16 bases between the two ends. The germline CDR1 and CDR2 sequences are SGHNT and YENEEA. CDR3 DNA: TGTGCCAGCAGCTCCGGACAGCCAGGCGGCAATGAGCAGTTCTTC. Amino acids: CASSSGQPGGNEQFF.

For the CDR3, the DNA is TGTGCCAGCAGCCTCCTTTTAGCGGGAACGAGTCGTACCGGGGAGCTGTTTTTT. This translates into CASSLLLAGTSRTGELFF. The chain links TRBV6-1 to TRBJ2-2; 8 bases fit TRBD2. The CDR3 has 18 amino acids. From germline, CDR1 is MNHNS and CDR2 SASEGT. V was pared by 6 bases and J by 5 bases, with 17 bases of the junction left unmatched.

The chain recombines TRBV6-1 with TRBJ2-1; D remains unclear. The CDR3 is made up of 13 amino acids. V was pared by 2 bases and J by 4 bases, with 6 bases between. Germline loops: CDR1 MNHNS, CDR2 SASEGT. Here the CDR3 DNA reads TGTGCCAGCAGTGAAATCCTTTACAATGAGCAGTTCTTC. Protein product: CASSEILYNEQFF.

The chain combines TRBV19 with TRBJ2-4; D is unresolved. Trimming stripped 1 base from V and 5 bases from J, with 9 bases between. Germline assignment: CDR1 LNHDA and CDR2 SQIVND (reference sequence). The CDR3 spans 14 residues. CDR3 residues: CASSIGEGQNIQYF. CDR3 in DNA: TGTGCCAGTAGTATAGGTGAAGGGCAAAACATTCAGTACTTC.